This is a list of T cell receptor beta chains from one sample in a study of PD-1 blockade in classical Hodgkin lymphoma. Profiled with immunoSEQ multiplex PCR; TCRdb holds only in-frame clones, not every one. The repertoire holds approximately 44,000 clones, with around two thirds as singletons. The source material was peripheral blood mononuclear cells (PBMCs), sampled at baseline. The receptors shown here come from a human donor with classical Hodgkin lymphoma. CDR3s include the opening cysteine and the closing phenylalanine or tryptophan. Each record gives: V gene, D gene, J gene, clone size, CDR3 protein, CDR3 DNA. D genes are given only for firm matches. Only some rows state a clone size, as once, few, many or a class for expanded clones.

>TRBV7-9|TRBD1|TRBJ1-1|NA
CASSLGQGWTEAFF
TGTGCCAGCAGCTTAGGACAGGGTTGGACTGAAGCTTTCTTT
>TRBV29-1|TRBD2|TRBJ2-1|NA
CSVDWLAGYNEQFF
TGCAGCGTTGACTGGCTAGCGGGTTACAATGAGCAGTTCTTC
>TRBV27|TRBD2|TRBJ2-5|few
CASSLWGGRGQETQYF
TGTGCCAGCAGTTTGTGGGGCGGGAGAGGCCAAGAGACCCAGTACTTC
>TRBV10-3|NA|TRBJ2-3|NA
CAISIAEGIDTQYF
TGTGCCATCAGCATAGCGGAAGGGATAGATACGCAGTATTTT
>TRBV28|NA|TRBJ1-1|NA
CASSFAAGTTTEAFF
TGTGCCAGCAGTTTCGCGGCAGGGACGACCACTGAAGCTTTCTTT
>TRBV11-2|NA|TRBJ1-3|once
CASSRGAPEAGNTIYF
TGTGCCAGCAGCCGGGGGGCTCCCGAGGCAGGAAACACCATATATTTT
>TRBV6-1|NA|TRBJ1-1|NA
CASRSGGVTEAFF
TGTGCCAGTCGGTCCGGAGGGGTGACTGAAGCTTTCTTT
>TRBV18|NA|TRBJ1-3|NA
CASSPIRGLTDTIYF
TGTGCCAGCTCACCAATAAGGGGATTGACCGACACCATATATTTT
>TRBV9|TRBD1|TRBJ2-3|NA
CASSADRATDTQYF
TGTGCCAGCAGCGCCGACAGGGCCACAGATACGCAGTATTTT
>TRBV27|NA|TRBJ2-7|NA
CASSRGGFREQYF
TGTGCCAGCAGTAGGGGGGGCTTCCGCGAGCAGTACTTC
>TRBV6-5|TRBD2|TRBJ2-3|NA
CASSFGLAAYF
TGTGCCAGCAGTTTCGGACTAGCGGCGTATTTT
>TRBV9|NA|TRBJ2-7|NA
CASSVEADFYEQYF
TGTGCCAGCAGCGTAGAGGCGGACTTCTACGAGCAGTACTTC
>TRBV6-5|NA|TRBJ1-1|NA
CASSYQGNTEAFF
TGTGCCAGCAGTTACCAGGGGAACACTGAAGCTTTCTTT
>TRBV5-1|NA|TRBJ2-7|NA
CASSLGALLYEQYF
TGCGCCAGCAGCTTGGGGGCCTTACTTTACGAGCAGTACTTC
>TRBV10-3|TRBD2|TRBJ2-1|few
CAISGGNSEFYNEQFF
TGTGCCATCAGCGGGGGGAACTCAGAATTCTACAATGAGCAGTTCTTC
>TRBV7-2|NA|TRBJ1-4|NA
CASSSPRRRNGGNEKLFF
TGTGCCAGCAGCTCGCCCAGACGAAGAAATGGGGGTAATGAAAAACTGTTTTTT
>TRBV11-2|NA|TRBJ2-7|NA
CASSTSEFWPKYEQYF
TGTGCCAGCAGCACGAGCGAGTTTTGGCCAAAATACGAGCAGTACTTC
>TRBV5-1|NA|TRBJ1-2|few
CASSMGQNGYTF
TGCGCCAGCAGTATGGGGCAGAATGGCTACACCTTC
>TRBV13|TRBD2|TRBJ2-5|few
CASSSKGLALETQYF
TGTGCCAGCAGCTCTAAAGGACTAGCTCTAGAGACCCAGTACTTC
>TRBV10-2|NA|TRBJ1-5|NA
CASSESDIIQPQHF
TGCGCCAGCAGTGAGTCGGACATAATTCAGCCCCAGCATTTT
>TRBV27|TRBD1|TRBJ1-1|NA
CATRGDTEAFF
TGTGCCACCAGGGGGGACACTGAAGCTTTCTTT
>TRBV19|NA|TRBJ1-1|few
CASSIGGPEAFF
TGTGCCAGTAGTATAGGAGGTCCTGAAGCTTTCTTT